These 25 T cell receptor beta chains were all obtained from the same sample, sequenced in a study of T cell responses to AZD1222 COVID-19 vaccine. Generated by immunoSEQ multiplex PCR, the TCRdb table keeps only in-frame clones and is missing some. The sample shows roughly 120,000 clones, approximately 85% of them seen only once. The sample in question was peripheral blood, obtained on day 0 of AZD1222 vaccination. Source of these receptors: an adult in good health.

This clone has a single count. The chain uses TRBV24-1 and TRBJ2-2; D gene ambiguous. V lost 9 bases and J lost 1, with 5 bases in between. CDR1 and CDR2 (germline): KGHDR, SFDVKD. The CDR3 has 12 residues. CDR3 in amino acids: CATEENTGELFF. CDR3 DNA: TGTGCCACCGAAGAGAACACCGGGGAGCTGTTTTTT.

The chain combines TRBV28 with TRBJ2-7, with TRBD2 matching over 7 bases. CDR3 length equals 14 residues. Germline CDR1 is MDHEN and CDR2 is SYDVKM. V shed 5 bases, J shed 3 bases, and the junction held 7 bases outside the gene matches. The CDR3 region has the DNA TGTGCCAGCAGTCGAGCGGGGAGGAACTACGAGCAGTACTTC. This translates into CASSRAGRNYEQYF.

CDR3 sequence (DNA): TGTGCCAGTAACCCAGGAGGGTCATATAATTCACCCCTCCACTTT. This codes for CASNPGGSYNSPLHF. This chain joins TRBV19 and TRBJ1-6; D call uncertain. Trimming took off 7 bases at V and 4 bases at J, with 14 bases between the two ends. Germline lookup yields CDR1 LNHDA and CDR2 SQIVND (reference sequence). This CDR3 contains 15 residues.

This clone has only a few counts. V usage is TRBV27 and J usage is TRBJ2-2; possibly TRBD1 for D (5 bases). Trimming removed 8 bases at V and 5 bases at J, with 21 bases between. The CDR3 loop spans 16 amino acids. Germline V gene sequence: CDR1 MNHEY, CDR2 SMNVEV (reference sequence). The CDR3 nucleotides read TGTGCCAGCGCACGTCAGGGTCCAGGGCGGACCGGGGAGCTGTTTTTT. This sequence encodes CASARQGPGRTGELFF.

The chain is built from TRBV27 and TRBJ1-1; a weak D match, TRBD1 (6 bases). Trimming cost V 6 bases and J 4 bases, with 9 bases left between them. Per the germline V gene, CDR1 is MNHEY and CDR2 is SMNVEV (reference sequence). The CDR3 extends over 12 amino acids. The CDR3 DNA reads TGTGCCAGCAGGGGAGGGGGCACTGAAGCTTTCTTT. Translation: CASRGGGTEAFF.

The J gene is TRBJ2-5, the V gene TRBV19; no clear D. Germline CDR1 and CDR2: LNHDA and SQIVND (reference sequence). V lost 3 bases, J lost 1 base, and 6 bases lay in between. This CDR3 contains 13 residues. The CDR3 DNA is TGTGCCAGTAGTATGATAGGCCAAGAGACCCAGTACTTC. Protein sequence: CASSMIGQETQYF.

The chain combines TRBV5-4 with TRBJ2-7; D unclear. Looked up from germline, CDR1 is SGHNT and CDR2 is YYREEE (reference sequence). V was clipped by 0 bases and J by 2 bases, with 9 bases between them. The CDR3 spans 14 residues. As DNA, the CDR3 is TGTGCCAGCAGCTTGGCAGGCCGAACCTACGAGCAGTACTTC. It is translated as CASSLAGRTYEQYF.

The V call is TRBV6-6, the J call TRBJ1-6; D is uncertain. Per germline, CDR1 MNHNY and CDR2 SVGAGI (reference sequence). With 2 bases removed from V and 5 bases from J, the gap between germline ends came to 10 bases. This CDR3 is built from 15 residues. CDR3 sequence: CASSYRVSDNSPLHF. CDR3 nucleotide sequence: TGTGCCAGCAGTTACAGGGTCTCGGATAATTCACCCCTCCACTTT.

V is TRBV11-3 and J is TRBJ2-1; 8 bases are shared with TRBD2. V dropped 2 bases and J dropped 7; count of bases not matched to a gene: 13. CDR1 and CDR2 from the germline V gene are SGHNT and YENEEA. This CDR3 is 17 amino acids long. The CDR3 reads CASSLRSLGGAQNEQFF. DNA of the CDR3: TGTGCCAGCAGCTTAAGAAGCCTCGGGGGGGCGCAAAATGAGCAGTTCTTC.

CDR3: CASSQSRVAQYF. The CDR3 DNA follows: TGTGCCAGCAGCCAGAGTAGGGTGGCGCAGTATTTT. The rearrangement links TRBV14 to TRBJ2-3; no reliable D call. Germline V gives CDR1 SGHDN, CDR2 FVKESK. The CDR3 totals 12 residues. Trimming left V 3 bases short and J 10 bases short, with 11 bases between.

Turning to this clone: A junction end diverges from the germline sequence, so it may reflect a read error. This chain uses TRBV19 with TRBJ1-4; no firm D call. This CDR3 has 11 residues. The germline V gene has CDR1 LNHDA and CDR2 SQIVND (reference sequence). The CDR3 loop is CASSWGGPPSF. The CDR3 bases are TGTGCCAGTTCGTGGGGAGGGCCCCCCTCGTTT.

This chain joins TRBV6-2 or TRBV6-3 and TRBJ1-6; TRBD1 aligns across 9 bases. The CDR3 runs to 21 residues. The ends lost 4 bases at V and 0 bases at J; junction bases unmatched: 16. CDR1 is MNHEY and CDR2 is SVGEGT in the germline V gene. The CDR3 coding sequence is TGTGCCAGCAGTTCTCTCATCGGCGGGACAGGGCCAAGCTCCTATAATTCACCCCTCCACTTT. Its protein is CASSSLIGGTGPSSYNSPLHF.

V gene TRBV3-1 (or the pseudogene TRBV3-2) combines with J gene TRBJ1-2, with TRBD1 identical over 9 bases. CDR1 and CDR2 (germline): LGHDT, YNNKEL (reference sequence). The trim removed 4 bases at V and 7 bases at J, leaving 13 bases unmatched. This CDR3 comprises 16 residues. CDR3 nucleotides: TGTGCCAGCAGCCTTAGACCGGGACAGGGCGTCACTGGCTACACCTTC. Its translation is CASSLRPGQGVTGYTF.

The V gene is TRBV11-2, the J gene TRBJ2-2, with 8 nucleotides matching TRBD1. V was clipped by 5 bases and J by 4 bases; unmatched bases: 9. CDR3 length equals 16 residues. Germline CDR1 reads SGHAT; CDR2 reads FQNNGV. This CDR3 is CASSARQGMATGELFF. The CDR3 coding sequence is TGTGCCAGCAGCGCACGACAGGGGATGGCCACCGGGGAGCTGTTTTTT.

The genes are TRBV28 and TRBJ1-5; 11 bases are shared with TRBD1. The CDR3 consists of 20 residues. CDR1 and CDR2 from the germline V gene are MDHEN and SYDVKM. With V trimmed by 4 bases and J by 2 bases, 16 bases remained unmatched. In DNA form, the CDR3 reads TGTGCCAGCAGTTCTCAATCATCCGGGACAGGGGGTAACGGCAATCAGCCCCAGCATTTT. It is translated as CASSSQSSGTGGNGNQPQHF.

This rearrangement joins TRBV14 to TRBJ2-3; D unclear. This CDR3 region has 11 residues. Germline V gives CDR1 SGHDN, CDR2 FVKESK. Trimming pared 1 base from V and 6 bases from J, leaving 2 bases between. In nucleotides, the CDR3 is TGTGCCAGCAGCCAAGGCGATACGCAGTATTTT. Its translation: CASSQGDTQYF.

V usage is TRBV19 and J usage is TRBJ2-6; D gene ambiguous. CDR1 is LNHDA, CDR2 SQIVND, per germline (reference sequence). Trimming removed 5 bases from V and 2 bases from J, with 22 bases in between. CDR3 size: 19 residues. CDR3 sequence: CASSATPGRIPPGANVLTF. The CDR3 coding sequence is TGTGCCAGTAGTGCGACTCCGGGCCGAATTCCCCCTGGGGCCAACGTCCTGACTTTC.

The chain carries TRBV27 and TRBJ1-1; the D gene is possibly TRBD1 (6 bases). The ends were cut back, 0 bases at V and 4 bases at J, with 9 bases in the middle. The CDR3 contains 14 residues. Germline V gene lookup returns CDR1 MNHEY and CDR2 SMNVEV (reference sequence). The CDR3 protein is CASSLSGGRTEAFF. The CDR3 DNA reads as TGTGCCAGCAGTTTATCCGGGGGGCGCACTGAAGCTTTCTTT.

This clone was detected only a few times. The chain is built from TRBV6-6 and TRBJ2-1; D may be TRBD1 or TRBD2 (5 bases each). Germline V gene data show CDR1 as MNHNY and CDR2 as SVGAGI (reference sequence). V shed 8 bases and J shed 5 bases, with 10 bases lying between them. The CDR3 is 12 residues long. The CDR3 reads CASRLGDNEQFF. The CDR3 DNA is TGTGCCAGCCGGTTGGGGGACAATGAGCAGTTCTTC.

The J gene is TRBJ2-5, the V gene TRBV5-4; TRBD2 agrees at 8 bases. This CDR3 spans 13 amino acids. Germline CDR1 is SGHNT and CDR2 is YYREEE (reference sequence). With 6 bases clipped from V and 1 base from J, the junction kept 2 bases outside the gene matches. CDR3 region: CASTGGAQETQYF. The DNA for the CDR3 is TGTGCCAGCACCGGGGGGGCCCAAGAGACCCAGTACTTC.

This chain joins TRBV6-5 and TRBJ2-5; maybe TRBD2 (6 bases). CDR1 is MNHEY and CDR2 is SVGAGI in the germline V gene. Deletions cut 0 bases from V and 4 bases from J, with 15 bases between. The CDR3 is 16 amino acids. The CDR3 is CASSYSWLAWAETQYF. The CDR3 bases are TGTGCCAGCAGTTACTCGTGGCTAGCGTGGGCAGAGACCCAGTACTTC.

V and J are TRBV15 and TRBJ1-6, with D perhaps TRBD1 (6 bases). Germline assignment: CDR1 LNHNV and CDR2 YYDKDF (reference sequence). Trimming removed 1 base at V and 8 bases at J, with 12 bases between. The CDR3 spans 15 residues. In DNA, the CDR3 is TGTGCCACCAGCAGAGGGACAGTTGTTTATTCACCCCTCCACTTT. It translates to CATSRGTVVYSPLHF.

The chain joins TRBV6-5 to TRBJ1-1; 8 positions agree with TRBD1. V lost 5 bases, J lost 5 bases, and 7 bases stayed unmatched. The CDR3 is 14 residues long. CDR1 MNHEY and CDR2 SVGAGI come from the germline V gene. The CDR3 DNA follows: TGTGCCAGCAGTCATCAGGGGGCAGGTACTGAAGCTTTCTTT. Residues: CASSHQGAGTEAFF.

The chain employs TRBV2 and TRBJ2-2; possible D gene TRBD1, 6 bases. The germline gives CDR1 SNHLY, CDR2 FYNNEI. This CDR3 comprises 15 residues. Trimming left V 3 bases short and J 2 bases short, with 10 bases between. In nucleotides, the CDR3 is TGTGCCAGCAGTGATAACAGGGCTAACACCGGGGAGCTGTTTTTT. Translation gives CASSDNRANTGELFF.

The chain combines TRBV7-9 with TRBJ1-2; no reliable D call. The V and J ends lost 1 base and 10 bases respectively, with 13 bases between them. The germline V gene encodes CDR1 SEHNR and CDR2 FQNEAQ (reference sequence). The CDR3 is 13 residues long. This chain's CDR3 is CASSLGTKDLYTF. In nucleotides, the CDR3 is TGTGCCAGCAGCTTAGGGACTAAAGACCTCTACACCTTC.